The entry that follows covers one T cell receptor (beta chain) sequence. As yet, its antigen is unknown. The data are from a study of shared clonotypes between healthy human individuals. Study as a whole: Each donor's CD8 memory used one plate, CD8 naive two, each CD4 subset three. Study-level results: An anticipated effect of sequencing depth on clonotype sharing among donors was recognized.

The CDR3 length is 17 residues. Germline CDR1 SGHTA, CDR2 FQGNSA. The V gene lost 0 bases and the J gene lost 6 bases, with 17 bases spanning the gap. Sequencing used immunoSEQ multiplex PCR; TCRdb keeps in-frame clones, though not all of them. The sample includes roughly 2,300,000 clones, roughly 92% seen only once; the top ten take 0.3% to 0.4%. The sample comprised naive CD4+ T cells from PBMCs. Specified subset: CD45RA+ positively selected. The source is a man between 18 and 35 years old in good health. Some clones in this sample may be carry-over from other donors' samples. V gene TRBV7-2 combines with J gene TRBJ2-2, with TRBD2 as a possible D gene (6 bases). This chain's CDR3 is CASSLAYGLRVAGELFF. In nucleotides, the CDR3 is TGTGCCAGCAGCTTAGCGTACGGACTAAGGGTGGCCGGGGAGCTGTTTTTT. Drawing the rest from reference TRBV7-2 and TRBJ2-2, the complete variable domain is GAGVSQSPSNKVTEKGKDVELRCDPISGHTALYWYRQSLGQGLEFLIYFQGNSAPDKSGLPSDRFSAERTGGSVSTLTIQRTQQEDSAVYLCASSLAYGLRVAGELFFGEGSRLTVL.